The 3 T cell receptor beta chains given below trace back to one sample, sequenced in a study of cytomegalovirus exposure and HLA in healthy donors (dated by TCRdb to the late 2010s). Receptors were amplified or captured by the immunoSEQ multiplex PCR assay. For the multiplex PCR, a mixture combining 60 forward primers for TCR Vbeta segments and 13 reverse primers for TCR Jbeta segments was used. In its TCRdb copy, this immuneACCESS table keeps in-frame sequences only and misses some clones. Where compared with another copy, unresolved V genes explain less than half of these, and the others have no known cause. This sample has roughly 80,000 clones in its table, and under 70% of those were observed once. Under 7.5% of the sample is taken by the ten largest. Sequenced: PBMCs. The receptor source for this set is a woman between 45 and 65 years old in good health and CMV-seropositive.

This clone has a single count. CDR3 coding DNA: TGTGCCACCTCACCCTACCGAGACAAAGGTGAAAAACTGTTTTTT. Protein product: CATSPYRDKGEKLFF. The chain links TRBV27 to TRBJ1-4; D gene ambiguous. The CDR3 totals 15 residues. The V end was cut by 10 bases, the J end by 7 bases, with 22 bases between. Per the germline V gene, CDR1 is MNHEY and CDR2 is SMNVEV (reference sequence).

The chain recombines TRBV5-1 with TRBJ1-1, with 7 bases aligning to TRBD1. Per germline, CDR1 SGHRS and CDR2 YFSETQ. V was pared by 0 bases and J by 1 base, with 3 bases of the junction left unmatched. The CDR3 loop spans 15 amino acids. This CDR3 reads CASSLVGTANTEAFF. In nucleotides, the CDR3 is TGCGCCAGCAGCTTGGTGGGGACAGCGAACACTGAAGCTTTCTTT.

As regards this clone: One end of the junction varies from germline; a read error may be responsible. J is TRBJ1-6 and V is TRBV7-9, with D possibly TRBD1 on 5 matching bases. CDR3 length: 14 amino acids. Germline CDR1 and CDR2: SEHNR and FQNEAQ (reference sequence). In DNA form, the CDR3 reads TGTTCCAGCAGCAAAGACAGTGCTAATTCACCCCTCCACTTT. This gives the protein CSSSKDSANSPLHF.